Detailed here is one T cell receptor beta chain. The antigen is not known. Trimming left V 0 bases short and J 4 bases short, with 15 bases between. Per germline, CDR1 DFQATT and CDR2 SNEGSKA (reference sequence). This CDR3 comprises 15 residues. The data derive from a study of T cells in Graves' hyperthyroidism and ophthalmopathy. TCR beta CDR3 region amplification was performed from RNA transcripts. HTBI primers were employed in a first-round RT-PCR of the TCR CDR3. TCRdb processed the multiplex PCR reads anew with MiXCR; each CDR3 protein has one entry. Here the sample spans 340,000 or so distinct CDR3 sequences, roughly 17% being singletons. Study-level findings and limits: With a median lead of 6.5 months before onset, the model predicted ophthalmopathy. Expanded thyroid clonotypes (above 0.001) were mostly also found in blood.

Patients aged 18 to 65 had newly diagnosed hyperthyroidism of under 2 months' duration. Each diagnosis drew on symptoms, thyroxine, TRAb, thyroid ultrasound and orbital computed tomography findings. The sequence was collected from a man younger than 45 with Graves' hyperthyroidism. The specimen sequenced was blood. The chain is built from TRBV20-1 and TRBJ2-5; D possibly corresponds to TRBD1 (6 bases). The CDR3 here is CSARDPAGAGETQYF. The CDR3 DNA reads TGCAGTGCTAGAGATCCAGCAGGGGCGGGAGAGACCCAGTACTTC.